This T cell receptor (beta chain) originates from a study of cytomegalovirus exposure and HLA in healthy donors. Study background: In a previous analysis, 100 million to 140 million unique TCR beta sequences were found from 150 million to 200 million T cells. Overall study findings and caveats: In vitro, three CMV-associated chains proved specific for CMV antigens.

This CDR3 is built from 14 residues. Germline lookup yields CDR1 MNHEY and CDR2 SMNVEV (reference sequence). Losses at the gene ends were 6 bases for V and 2 bases for J; bases not matched to a gene: 4. A remark on this clone: As yet, its antigen is unknown.

PCR involved 60 Vbeta and 13 Jbeta primers. Profiled with immunoSEQ multiplex PCR; TCRdb holds only in-frame clones, not every one. Here the sample spans around 100,000 clones, 83% being singletons. The J gene is TRBJ2-3, the V gene TRBV27; 8 positions match TRBD1. The sequenced material came from PBMCs. This clonotype was sampled from a man aged 35 to 55 in good health and CMV-seronegative. The CDR3 DNA reads TGTGCCAGCAGGTGGACAGGGAACACAGATACGCAGTATTTT. Encoded protein: CASRWTGNTDTQYF.